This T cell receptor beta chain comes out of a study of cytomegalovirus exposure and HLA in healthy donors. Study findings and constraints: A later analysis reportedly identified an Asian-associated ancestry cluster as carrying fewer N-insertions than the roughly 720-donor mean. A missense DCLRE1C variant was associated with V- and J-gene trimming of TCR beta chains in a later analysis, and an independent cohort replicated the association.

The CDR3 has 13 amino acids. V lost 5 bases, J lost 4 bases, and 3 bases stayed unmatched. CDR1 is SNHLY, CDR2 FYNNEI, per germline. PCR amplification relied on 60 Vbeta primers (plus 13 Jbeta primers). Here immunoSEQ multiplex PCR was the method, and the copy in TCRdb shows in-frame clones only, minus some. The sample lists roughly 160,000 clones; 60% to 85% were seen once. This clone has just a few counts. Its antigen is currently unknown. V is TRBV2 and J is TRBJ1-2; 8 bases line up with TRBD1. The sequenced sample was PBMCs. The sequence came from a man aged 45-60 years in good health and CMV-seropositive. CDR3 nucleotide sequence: TGTGCCAGCAGTCAGACAGGGGCCTATGGCTACACCTTC. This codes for CASSQTGAYGYTF.